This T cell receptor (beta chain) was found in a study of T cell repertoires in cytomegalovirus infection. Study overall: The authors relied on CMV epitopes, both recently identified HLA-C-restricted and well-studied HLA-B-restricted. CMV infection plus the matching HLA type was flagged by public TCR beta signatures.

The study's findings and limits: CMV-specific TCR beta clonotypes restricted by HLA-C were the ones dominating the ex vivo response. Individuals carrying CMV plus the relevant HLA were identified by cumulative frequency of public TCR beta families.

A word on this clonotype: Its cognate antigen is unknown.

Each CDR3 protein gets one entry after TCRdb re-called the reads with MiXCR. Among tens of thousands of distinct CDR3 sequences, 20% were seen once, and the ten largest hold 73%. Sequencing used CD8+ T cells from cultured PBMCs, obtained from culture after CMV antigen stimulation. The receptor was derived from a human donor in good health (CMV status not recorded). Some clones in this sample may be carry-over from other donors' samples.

The CDR3 DNA reads as TGCGCCAGCAGCCGGTCCAAGGGGAGGGAGCAGTTCTTC. It codes for CASSRSKGREQFF. The chain links TRBV4-3 to TRBJ2-1; TRBD2 might be the D (6 bases). Between the trimmed V and J ends, which lost 4 bases and 10 bases, there was a span of 14 bases. Germline-derived CDR1 and CDR2 are LGHNA and YSLEER. The CDR3 consists of 13 residues.